The 30 T cell receptor beta chains presented below share a single source sample, sequenced in a study of cytomegalovirus exposure and HLA in healthy donors. The study ran its PCR with 60 Vbeta and 13 Jbeta primers. Profiling relied on immunoSEQ multiplex PCR, and the TCRdb table lists in-frame clones only, not all of them. The table lists 90,000 to 100,000 clones, 78% of them singletons. Sequencing input: PBMCs. All receptors come from a woman between 40 and 50 years old in good health and CMV-seronegative.

This sequence joins TRBV28 and TRBJ1-2; possible D gene TRBD1, 5 bases. V gave up 3 bases and J gave up 3 bases, with 11 bases separating them. The CDR3 is 14 residues long. The V gene's germline CDR1 is MDHEN and CDR2 SYDVKM. The CDR3 is CASSFLDIYYGYTF. The CDR3 nucleotides are TGTGCCAGCAGTTTCCTGGACATTTACTATGGCTACACCTTC.

V gene TRBV15 combines with J gene TRBJ2-2; D is uncertain. V lost 0 bases and J 7 bases, leaving 9 bases between the germline ends. CDR3 length: 14 residues. The germline gives CDR1 LNHNV, CDR2 YYDKDF (reference sequence). This chain's CDR3 is CATSRERRLGELFF. For the CDR3, the DNA is TGTGCCACCAGCAGAGAAAGGAGACTCGGGGAGCTGTTTTTT. Combining the CDR3 with reference TRBV15 and TRBJ2-2 gives the whole variable domain DAMVIQNPRYQVTQFGKPVTLSCSQTLNHNVMYWYQQKSSQAPKLLFHYYDKDFNNEADTPDNFQSRRPNTSFCFLDIRSPGLGDTAMYLCATSRERRLGELFFGEGSRLTVL.

The V gene is TRBV7-3, the J gene TRBJ2-7; D is perhaps TRBD1 (6 bases). The V gene's germline CDR1 is SGHTA and CDR2 FQGTGA. CDR3 length: 15 amino acids. V lost 6 bases, J lost 3 bases, and 18 bases lay in between. The CDR3 loop reads CASSLIPADSYEQYF. CDR3 nucleotides: TGTGCCAGCAGTCTTATCCCCGCGGACAGCTACGAGCAGTACTTC. Complete variable domain (other parts from reference TRBV7-3 and TRBJ2-7): GAGVSQTPSNKVTEKGKYVELRCDPISGHTALYWYRQSLGQGPEFLIYFQGTGAADDSGLPNDRFFAVRPEGSVSTLKIQRTERGDSAVYLCASSLIPADSYEQYFGPGTRLTVT.

The CDR3 DNA reads TGCGCCAGCAGTCCCCGGACTAGCGGGAGTGTCGACAATGAGCAGTTCTTC. Residues: CASSPRTSGSVDNEQFF. This rearrangement joins TRBV4-3 to TRBJ2-1, with 13 bases lining up with TRBD2. The junction had 10 bases not matched to a gene; V was cut back by 6 bases and J by 5 bases. There are 17 residues in the CDR3. Germline CDR1 and CDR2: LGHNA and YSLEER.

The genes are TRBV28 and TRBJ1-1; a possible D gene is TRBD1 (6 bases). This CDR3 has 16 residues. The germline CDR1 and CDR2 sequences are MDHEN and SYDVKM. Trimming pared 3 bases from V and 8 bases from J, leaving 22 bases between. The DNA for the CDR3 is TGTGCCAGCAGTTTCCGTTCGGACAGCCCTTACAGGGAAGCTTTCTTT. This sequence encodes CASSFRSDSPYREAFF.

In DNA form, the CDR3 reads TGTGCCAGCAGCTTACCTCCAGCGGAACCTCGTAGGGAGACCCAGTACTTC. Protein sequence: CASSLPPAEPRRETQYF. The genes are TRBV7-6 and TRBJ2-5; D is perhaps TRBD2 (5 bases). In germline, CDR1 is SGHVS, CDR2 FNYEAQ. Trimming took off 2 bases at V and 5 bases at J, with 21 bases between the two ends. CDR3 size: 17 residues.

The rearrangement links TRBV28 to TRBJ1-5, with D uncertain. V lost 2 bases to trimming and J lost 4 bases, with 9 bases between them. CDR1 and CDR2 from the germline V gene are MDHEN and SYDVKM. The length of the CDR3 is 14 residues. This CDR3 reads CASSLRRENQPQHF. DNA for the CDR3: TGTGCCAGCAGTTTAAGGAGGGAAAATCAGCCCCAGCATTTT.

Written as DNA, the CDR3 is TGTGCCAGCAGCGTAGCTTGGGACAGCTACAATGAGCAGTTCTTC. Its translation is CASSVAWDSYNEQFF. The genes are TRBV9 and TRBJ2-1, with TRBD1 matching 7 bases. This CDR3 is built from 15 residues. V shed 0 bases, J shed 3 bases, and the junction held 3 bases outside the gene matches. Germline V CDR1 and CDR2: SGDLS, YYNGEE. The whole variable domain, filled in from reference TRBV9 and TRBJ2-1, reads DSGVTQTPKHLITATGQRVTLRCSPRSGDLSVYWYQQSLDQGLQFLIQYYNGEERAKGNILERFSAQQFPDLHSELNLSSLELGDSALYFCASSVAWDSYNEQFFGPGTRLTVL.

This chain uses TRBV5-5 with TRBJ2-2; D is unresolved. CDR3 length: 16 amino acids. CDR1 is SGHKS, CDR2 YYEKEE, per germline (reference sequence). Trimming shortened V by 0 bases and J by 4 bases, and 13 bases separated the two germline ends. In DNA, the CDR3 is TGTGCCAGCAGCTTGGCGCCTAGACTCGGCACCGGGGAGCTGTTTTTT. It specifies CASSLAPRLGTGELFF.

The chain employs TRBV28 and TRBJ1-4; 11 nucleotides match TRBD1. The V and J ends lost 3 bases and 8 bases, in that order; junction bases with no gene match: 5. Looked up from germline, CDR1 is MDHEN and CDR2 is SYDVKM. CDR3 length: 15 amino acids. As DNA, the CDR3 is TGTGCCAGCAGTTTCGGACAGGGGGCGAAAGAAAAACTGTTTTTT. It yields the protein CASSFGQGAKEKLFF.

The rearrangement joins TRBV7-8 to TRBJ2-3; 8 bases map to TRBD1. Germline loops: CDR1 SGHVS, CDR2 FQNEAQ. The CDR3 consists of 15 residues. V shed 5 bases, J shed 4 bases, and the junction held 8 bases outside the gene matches. The CDR3 DNA reads as TGTGCCAGCAGCCCCGGACAGGGACGGGCAGATACGCAGTATTTT. Translated: CASSPGQGRADTQYF.

This sequence joins TRBV29-1 and TRBJ2-6; possibly TRBD1 for D (5 bases). The CDR3 is 15 residues long. The V gene lost 6 bases and the J gene lost 4 bases, with 16 bases spanning the gap. Germline V gene data show CDR1 as SQVTM and CDR2 as ANQGSEA. CDR3 region: CSVVSGKRGANVLTF. CDR3 nucleotide sequence: TGCAGCGTCGTCTCAGGGAAAAGGGGGGCCAACGTCCTGACTTTC.

The CDR3 nucleotides are TGTGCCAGCAGCCAAGATGAGACGGGCACTGAAGCTTTCTTT. This translates into CASSQDETGTEAFF. The V and J genes are TRBV4-2 and TRBJ1-1; the D is unclear. CDR1 and CDR2 (germline): LGHNA, YNFKEQ. This CDR3 contains 14 residues. Between the trimmed V and J ends, which lost 0 bases and 4 bases, there was a span of 9 bases.

The chain combines TRBV5-1 with TRBJ1-4; D perhaps matches TRBD1 (6 bases). V lost 4 bases to trimming and J lost 10 bases, with 17 bases between them. This CDR3 has 14 amino acids. CDR1 is SGHRS and CDR2 is YFSETQ in the germline V gene. The CDR3 protein is CASSPPGHLVKLFF. As DNA, the CDR3 is TGCGCCAGCAGCCCGCCGGGACACCTTGTAAAACTGTTTTTT.

CDR3 in amino acids: CASSLSGLAGNTIYF. The CDR3 bases are TGTGCCAGCAGCTTATCGGGGTTAGCTGGAAACACCATATATTTT. The V call is TRBV5-4, the J call TRBJ1-3, with D unresolved. The V end was cut by 2 bases, the J end by 2 bases, with 11 bases between. Germline values: CDR1 SGHNT, CDR2 YYREEE (reference sequence). The CDR3 sequence is 15 residues long.

This clone has just a few counts. The V gene is TRBV27, the J gene TRBJ2-1, with TRBD2 matching 7 bases. The CDR3 totals 15 residues. J lost 8 bases, V lost 7 bases, and 14 bases had no gene match. CDR1 MNHEY and CDR2 SMNVEV come from the germline V gene (reference sequence). The CDR3 is CASTHLSSGIDEQFF. Here the CDR3 DNA reads TGTGCCAGCACCCACCTATCAAGCGGGATCGATGAGCAGTTCTTC.

J is TRBJ1-2 and V is TRBV28; no clear D gene. CDR3 length: 15 amino acids. Germline V gene sequence: CDR1 MDHEN, CDR2 SYDVKM. Trimming removed 7 bases at V and 4 bases at J, with 19 bases between. The CDR3: CASTEVGPRFYGYTF. The CDR3 region has the DNA TGTGCCAGCACGGAGGTAGGACCGCGTTTCTATGGCTACACCTTC.

The genes are TRBV11-2 and TRBJ2-7; 9 nucleotides align to TRBD2. Trimming removed 0 bases from V and 4 bases from J; junction bases left unmatched: 4. The CDR3 has 15 amino acids. Germline V gives CDR1 SGHAT, CDR2 FQNNGV. CDR3 region: CASSLEASGAYEQYF. CDR3 in DNA: TGTGCCAGCAGCTTAGAGGCTAGCGGGGCTTACGAGCAGTACTTC. Together with reference TRBV11-2 and TRBJ2-7, the CDR3 gives the full variable domain: EAGVAQSPRYKIIEKRQSVAFWCNPISGHATLYWYQQILGQGPKLLIQFQNNGVVDDSQLPKDRFSAERLKGVDSTLKIQPAKLEDSAVYLCASSLEASGAYEQYFGPGTRLTVT.

On this clone itself: One end of the junction varies from germline; a read error may be responsible. The rearrangement uses TRBV7-9 and TRBJ2-7; a weak D match, TRBD1 (6 bases). The CDR3 runs 17 residues. Germline V gene sequence: CDR1 SEHNR, CDR2 FQNEAQ (reference sequence). DNA for the CDR3: TGTTCCAGCAGCTCGGGTGTAGGGGGTGGCCCTCACTACGAGCAGTACTTC. Protein: CSSSSGVGGGPHYEQYF.

The chain carries TRBV5-1 and TRBJ2-3; 10 bases fit TRBD2. The J segment lost 6 bases and the V segment lost 8 bases, leaving 9 bases of the junction unmatched. There are 14 residues in the CDR3. Looked up from germline, CDR1 is SGHRS and CDR2 is YFSETQ. In nucleotides, the CDR3 is TGCGCCAGTACTCAAGCGGGAGGGCTCGATACGCAGTATTTT. Translation gives CASTQAGGLDTQYF.

The chain is built from TRBV28 and TRBJ1-1, with 8 bases that match TRBD1. This CDR3 spans 13 amino acids. Trimming removed 6 bases from V and 7 bases from J; junction bases left unmatched: 7. Germline assignment: CDR1 MDHEN and CDR2 SYDVKM. The chain's CDR3 is CASRSQGASEAFF. In DNA form, the CDR3 reads TGTGCCAGCAGGTCGCAGGGGGCTAGTGAAGCTTTCTTT. Variable domain in full (rest from reference TRBV28 and TRBJ1-1): DVKVTQSSRYLVKRTGEKVFLECVQDMDHENMFWYRQDPGLGLRLIYFSYDVKMKEKGDIPEGYSVSREKKERFSLILESASTNQTSMYLCASRSQGASEAFFGQGTRLTVV.

The chain is built from TRBV7-8 and TRBJ2-3; possibly TRBD1 for D (5 bases). V was cut by 1 base and J by 2 bases, with 10 bases left in between. Germline V lookup: CDR1 SGHVS, CDR2 FQNEAQ. The CDR3 spans 15 residues. CDR3 residues: CASSLGGGTTDTQYF. CDR3 nucleotides: TGTGCCAGCAGCTTAGGGGGCGGAACCACAGATACGCAGTATTTT. Filled out from reference TRBV7-8 and TRBJ2-3, the complete variable domain reads GAGVSQSPRYKVAKRGQDVALRCDPISGHVSLFWYQQALGQGPEFLTYFQNEAQLDKSGLPSDRFFAERPEGSVSTLKIQRTQQEDSAVYLCASSLGGGTTDTQYFGPGTRLTVL.

This chain connects TRBV29-1 to TRBJ2-5; D is unresolved. Trimming pared 8 bases from V and 2 bases from J, leaving 15 bases between. The CDR3 totals 13 residues. The V gene's germline CDR1 is SQVTM and CDR2 ANQGSEA. CDR3 sequence reads: CSHRNILQETQYF. CDR3 DNA: TGCAGCCACCGAAATATCCTACAAGAGACCCAGTACTTC.

This chain uses TRBV6-1 with TRBJ2-1, with TRBD2 matching over 11 bases. The V segment lost 6 bases and the J segment 7 bases; nucleotides outside the gene matches: 8. Germline-derived CDR1 and CDR2 are MNHNS and SASEGT. This CDR3 is 15 amino acids long. CDR3 in DNA: TGTGCCAGCAGCAACCTAGCGGGGGGTTCGAATGAGCAGTTCTTC. This encodes CASSNLAGGSNEQFF.

V usage is TRBV6-5 and J usage is TRBJ1-4; tentatively, D is TRBD1 (5 bases). V dropped 4 bases and J dropped 0 bases, with 6 bases sitting between them. This CDR3 comprises 14 residues. The germline V gene encodes CDR1 MNHEY and CDR2 SVGAGI. The DNA for the CDR3 is TGTGCCAGCAGTTTGACAGCAACTAATGAAAAACTGTTTTTT. It yields the protein CASSLTATNEKLFF.

This chain connects TRBV9 to TRBJ1-1, with 9 bases aligning to TRBD1. Germline V gene data show CDR1 as SGDLS and CDR2 as YYNGEE. Trimming at V came to 4 bases and at J to 7 bases, leaving 11 bases not matched to a gene. The CDR3 runs to 15 residues. The CDR3 bases are TGTGCCAGCAGCACAACAGGACAGGGGCAAAGTGAAGCTTTCTTT. This codes for CASSTTGQGQSEAFF. The entire variable domain, with the rest obtained from reference TRBV9 and TRBJ1-1, is as follows: DSGVTQTPKHLITATGQRVTLRCSPRSGDLSVYWYQQSLDQGLQFLIQYYNGEERAKGNILERFSAQQFPDLHSELNLSSLELGDSALYFCASSTTGQGQSEAFFGQGTRLTVV.

This clone occurred a few times. This rearrangement joins TRBV7-2 to TRBJ1-1; no firm D call. The CDR3 contains 15 residues. Germline V gene sequence: CDR1 SGHTA, CDR2 FQGNSA. V was clipped by 1 base and J by 1 base, with 10 bases between them. CDR3 sequence (DNA): TGTGCCAGCAGCTTAGAGCTCCTTGGGAACACTGAAGCTTTCTTT. This translates into CASSLELLGNTEAFF.

The chain joins TRBV7-9 to TRBJ1-5; D is possibly TRBD1 (6 bases). Germline V CDR1 and CDR2: SEHNR, FQNEAQ (reference sequence). The CDR3 is made up of 15 amino acids. Trimming took 5 bases from V and 7 from J, leaving 18 bases between them. CDR3 sequence: CASSGNRDIGQPQHF. The CDR3, as DNA: TGTGCCAGCAGCGGAAATCGGGACATAGGGCAGCCCCAGCATTTT.

The chain recombines TRBV4-1 with TRBJ2-1; 8 nucleotides align to TRBD2. V shed 0 bases and J 3 bases; nucleotides not matched to a gene: 4. Germline V gene data show CDR1 as MGHRA and CDR2 as YSYEKL. The CDR3 length is 16 residues. This CDR3 is CASSQENSGVYNEQFF. The CDR3 nucleotides are TGCGCCAGCAGCCAAGAAAATAGCGGGGTCTACAATGAGCAGTTCTTC.

The chain uses TRBV29-1 and TRBJ2-1; 8 bases are shared with TRBD2. This CDR3 has 14 residues. J was trimmed by 7 bases and V by 6 bases; bases with no gene match: 11. Germline V CDR1 and CDR2: SQVTM, ANQGSEA. The CDR3 DNA follows: TGCAGCGTGGGAGCGGGAGCGGTTAAAAATGAGCAGTTCTTC. Its protein product is CSVGAGAVKNEQFF.